The 6 T cell receptor beta chains listed next were all sequenced from one sample in a study of T cell repertoires in cytomegalovirus infection. These receptors have no known antigen. TCRdb redid the calling of the reads with MiXCR, one entry per CDR3 protein. This sample carries about 830,000 distinct CDR3 sequences, approximately 29% of them seen once, and the ten largest clones take around 11%. Here the sequenced sample was cultured CD8+ T cells from PBMCs, taken from culture after CMV antigen stimulation. These receptors all come from a human donor in good health (CMV status not recorded). Some clones in this sample may be carry-over from other donors' samples.

To note about this clonotype: This may come from a read error, since a much larger clone is one base off. The genes are TRBV7-6 and TRBJ2-1; the match to TRBD1 covers 11 bases. The germline V gene encodes CDR1 SGHVS and CDR2 FNYEAQ. The CDR3 totals 17 residues. CDR3 sequence reads: CVSSSGTGGRPGDEQFF. For the CDR3, the DNA is TGTGTCAGCAGCTCCGGGACAGGGGGACGCCCTGGGGATGAGCAGTTCTTC.

V usage is TRBV12-3 or TRBV12-4 and J usage is TRBJ2-1, with 7 bases aligning to TRBD2. The J segment lost 3 bases and the V segment lost 4 bases, leaving 6 bases of the junction unmatched. The CDR3 totals 15 residues. CDR3: CASSYRGGGYNEQFF. CDR3 bases: TGTGCCAGCAGTTATCGTGGCGGGGGCTACAATGAGCAGTTCTTC.

The chain carries TRBV5-6 and TRBJ2-5; no clear D gene. This CDR3 contains 14 residues. With 7 bases removed from V and 3 bases from J, the gap between germline ends came to 16 bases. CDR1 is SGHDT and CDR2 is YYEEEE in the germline V gene. The CDR3 DNA is TGTGCCAGCTGCCGGTGGGTAATAGAAGAGACCCAGTACTTC. Encoded protein: CASCRWVIEETQYF.

V is TRBV11-3 and J is TRBJ2-1; D gene unclear. This CDR3 spans 15 amino acids. Trimming removed 0 bases from V and 0 bases from J, with 6 bases in between. Germline values: CDR1 SGHNT, CDR2 YENEEA. The CDR3 reads CASSLDTYSYNEQFF. CDR3 sequence (DNA): TGTGCCAGCAGCTTAGACACGTACTCCTACAATGAGCAGTTCTTC. Full variable domain (rest looked up from reference TRBV11-3 and TRBJ2-1): EAGVVQSPRYKIIEKKQPVAFWCNPISGHNTLYWYLQNLGQGPELLIRYENEEAVDDSQLPKDRFSAERLKGVDSTLKIQPAELGDSAVYLCASSLDTYSYNEQFFGPGTRLTVL.

This clonotype occurred many times. In DNA form, the CDR3 reads TGTGCCAGCAGCCCGCGGACAGCCGGGCAAGAGACCCAGTACTTC. Its translation is CASSPRTAGQETQYF. V and J are TRBV7-6 and TRBJ2-5; D is perhaps TRBD1 (6 bases). CDR1 SGHVS and CDR2 FNYEAQ come from the germline V gene. The CDR3 is made up of 15 amino acids. V shed 5 bases and J shed 2 bases, with 15 bases lying between them.

This clonotype was seen just once. The germline gene is not matched at one end of the junction; a read error may be the cause. The chain couples TRBV11-2 to TRBJ2-5; no reliable D call. Germline V gene data show CDR1 as SGHAT and CDR2 as FQNNGV. The CDR3 is made up of 15 amino acids. CDR3 nucleotides: TGTGCCAACAGCTTATCTTATAGGGCGGAAGAGACCCAGTACTTC. Translating it yields CANSLSYRAEETQYF. Full variable domain (remainder filled in from reference TRBV11-2 and TRBJ2-5): EAGVAQSPRYKIIEKRQSVAFWCNPISGHATLYWYQQILGQGPKLLIQFQNNGVVDDSQLPKDRFSAERLKGVDSTLKIQPAKLEDSAVYLCANSLSYRAEETQYFGPGTRLLVL.